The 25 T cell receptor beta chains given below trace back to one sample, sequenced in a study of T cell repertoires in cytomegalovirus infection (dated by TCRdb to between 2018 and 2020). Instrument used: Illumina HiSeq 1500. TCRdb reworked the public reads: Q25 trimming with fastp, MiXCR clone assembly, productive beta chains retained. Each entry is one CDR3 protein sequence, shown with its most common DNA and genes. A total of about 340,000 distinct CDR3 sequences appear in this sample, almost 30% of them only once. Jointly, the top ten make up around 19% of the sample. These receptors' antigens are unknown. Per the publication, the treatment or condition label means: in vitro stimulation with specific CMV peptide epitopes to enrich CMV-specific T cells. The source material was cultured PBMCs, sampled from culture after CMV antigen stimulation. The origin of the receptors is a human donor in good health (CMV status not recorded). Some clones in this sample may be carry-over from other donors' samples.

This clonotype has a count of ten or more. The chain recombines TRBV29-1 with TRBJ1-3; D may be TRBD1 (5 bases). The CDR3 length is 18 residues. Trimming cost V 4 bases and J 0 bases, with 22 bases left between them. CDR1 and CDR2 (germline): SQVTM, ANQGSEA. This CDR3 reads CSVARWWDSTFSGNTIYF. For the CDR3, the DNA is TGCAGCGTTGCCCGATGGTGGGACTCCACCTTCTCTGGAAACACCATATATTTT.

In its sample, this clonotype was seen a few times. The CDR3 sequence: CASSSTSPDTQYF. CDR3 DNA sequence: TGTGCCAGCAGCTCTACTAGCCCGGATACGCAGTATTTT. V and J are TRBV7-3 and TRBJ2-3; D is perhaps TRBD2 (6 bases). This CDR3 contains 13 residues. Trimming took 4 bases from V and 6 from J, leaving 11 bases between them. Germline V gives CDR1 SGHTA, CDR2 FQGTGA.

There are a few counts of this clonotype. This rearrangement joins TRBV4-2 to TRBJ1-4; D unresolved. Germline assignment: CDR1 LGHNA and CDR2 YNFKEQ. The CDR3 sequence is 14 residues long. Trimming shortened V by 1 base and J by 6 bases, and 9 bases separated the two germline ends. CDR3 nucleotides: TGTGCCAGCAGCCAAGTATCTACAGATGAAAAACTGTTTTTT. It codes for CASSQVSTDEKLFF.

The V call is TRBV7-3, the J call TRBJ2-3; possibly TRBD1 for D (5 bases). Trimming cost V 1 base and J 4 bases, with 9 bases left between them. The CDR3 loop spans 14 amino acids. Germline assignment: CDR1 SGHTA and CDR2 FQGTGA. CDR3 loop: CASSLNQGADTQYF. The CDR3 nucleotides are TGTGCCAGCAGCTTAAACCAAGGGGCAGATACGCAGTATTTT.

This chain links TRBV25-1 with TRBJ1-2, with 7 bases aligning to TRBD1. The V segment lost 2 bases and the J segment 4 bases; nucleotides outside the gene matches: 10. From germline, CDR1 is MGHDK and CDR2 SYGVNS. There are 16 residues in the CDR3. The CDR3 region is CASSEPTRGGTYGYTF. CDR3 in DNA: TGTGCCAGCAGTGAACCCACCAGGGGGGGTACCTATGGCTACACCTTC.

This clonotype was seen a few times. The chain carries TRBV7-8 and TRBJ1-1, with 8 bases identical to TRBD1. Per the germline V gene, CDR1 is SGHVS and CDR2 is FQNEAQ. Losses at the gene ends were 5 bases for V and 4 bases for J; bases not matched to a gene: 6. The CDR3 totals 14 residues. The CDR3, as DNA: TGTGCCAGCAGCAGCCGGGACAGGCCCACTGAAGCTTTCTTT. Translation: CASSSRDRPTEAFF.

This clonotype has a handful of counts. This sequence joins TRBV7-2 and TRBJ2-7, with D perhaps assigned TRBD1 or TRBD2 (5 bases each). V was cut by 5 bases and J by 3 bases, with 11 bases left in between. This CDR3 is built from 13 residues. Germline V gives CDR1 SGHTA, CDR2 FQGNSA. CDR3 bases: TGTGCCAGCAGCCCGAGCGGACACTACGAGCAGTACTTC. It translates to CASSPSGHYEQYF.

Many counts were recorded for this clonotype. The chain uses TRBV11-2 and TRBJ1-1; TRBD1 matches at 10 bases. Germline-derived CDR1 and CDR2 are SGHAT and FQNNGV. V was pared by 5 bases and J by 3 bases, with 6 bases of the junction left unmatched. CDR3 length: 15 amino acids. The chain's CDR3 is CASSAGQGWDTEAFF. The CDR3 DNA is TGTGCCAGCAGCGCGGGACAGGGGTGGGACACTGAAGCTTTCTTT. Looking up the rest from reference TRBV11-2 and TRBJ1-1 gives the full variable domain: EAGVAQSPRYKIIEKRQSVAFWCNPISGHATLYWYQQILGQGPKLLIQFQNNGVVDDSQLPKDRFSAERLKGVDSTLKIQPAKLEDSAVYLCASSAGQGWDTEAFFGQGTRLTVV.

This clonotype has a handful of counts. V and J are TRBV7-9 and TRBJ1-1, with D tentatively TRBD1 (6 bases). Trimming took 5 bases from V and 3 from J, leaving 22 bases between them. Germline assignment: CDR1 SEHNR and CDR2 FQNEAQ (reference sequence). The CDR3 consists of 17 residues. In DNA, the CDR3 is TGTGCCAGCAGCCCCCGGGACATCCTAGAAGGAGACACTGAAGCTTTCTTT. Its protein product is CASSPRDILEGDTEAFF.

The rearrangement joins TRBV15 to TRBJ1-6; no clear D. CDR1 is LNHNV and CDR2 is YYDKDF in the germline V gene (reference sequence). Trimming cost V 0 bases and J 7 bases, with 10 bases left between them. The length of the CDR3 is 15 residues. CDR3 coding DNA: TGTGCCACCAGCAGAGATTATAATGGGAATTCACCCCTCCACTTT. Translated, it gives CATSRDYNGNSPLHF.

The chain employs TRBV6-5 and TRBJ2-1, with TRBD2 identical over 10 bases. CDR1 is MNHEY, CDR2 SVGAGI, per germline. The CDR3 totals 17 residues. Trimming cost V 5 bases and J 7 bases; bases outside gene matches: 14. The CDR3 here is CASSTSSGSGRGNEQFF. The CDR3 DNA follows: TGTGCCAGCAGTACATCCTCAGGGAGCGGGAGGGGTAATGAGCAGTTCTTC.

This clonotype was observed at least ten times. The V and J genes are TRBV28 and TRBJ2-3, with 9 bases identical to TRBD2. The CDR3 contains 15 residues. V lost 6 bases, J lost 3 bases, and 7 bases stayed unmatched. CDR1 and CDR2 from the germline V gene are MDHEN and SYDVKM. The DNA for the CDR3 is TGTGCCAGCAGCCCGGGGGGACTAGCAACAGATACGCAGTATTTT. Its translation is CASSPGGLATDTQYF.

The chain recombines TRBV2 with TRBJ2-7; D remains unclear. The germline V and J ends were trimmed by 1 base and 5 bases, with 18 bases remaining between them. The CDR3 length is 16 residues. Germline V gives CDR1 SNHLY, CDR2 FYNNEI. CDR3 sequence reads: CASSEERLGPGNEQYF. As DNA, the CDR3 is TGTGCCAGCAGTGAAGAAAGGTTGGGCCCCGGAAACGAGCAGTACTTC.

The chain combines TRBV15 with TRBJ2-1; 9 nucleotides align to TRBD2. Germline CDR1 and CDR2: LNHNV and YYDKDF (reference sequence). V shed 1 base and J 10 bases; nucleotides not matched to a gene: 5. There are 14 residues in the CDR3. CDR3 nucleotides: TGTGCCACCAGCAGAGTACAGGGGACTAGCGAGCAGTTCTTC. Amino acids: CATSRVQGTSEQFF.

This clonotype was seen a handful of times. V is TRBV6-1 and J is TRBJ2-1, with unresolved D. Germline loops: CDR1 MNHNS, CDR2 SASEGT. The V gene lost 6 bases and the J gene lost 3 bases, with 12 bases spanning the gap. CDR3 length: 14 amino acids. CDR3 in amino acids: CASRLDNHYNEQFF. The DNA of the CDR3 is TGTGCCAGCAGACTCGACAACCACTACAATGAGCAGTTCTTC.

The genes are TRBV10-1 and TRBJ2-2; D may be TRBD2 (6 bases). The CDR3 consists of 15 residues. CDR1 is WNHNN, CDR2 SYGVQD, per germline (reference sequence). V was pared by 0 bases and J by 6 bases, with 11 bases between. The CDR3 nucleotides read TGCGCCAGCAGTGAGTCGACTAGGCCCCCCGGGGAGCTGTTTTTT. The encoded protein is CASSESTRPPGELFF.

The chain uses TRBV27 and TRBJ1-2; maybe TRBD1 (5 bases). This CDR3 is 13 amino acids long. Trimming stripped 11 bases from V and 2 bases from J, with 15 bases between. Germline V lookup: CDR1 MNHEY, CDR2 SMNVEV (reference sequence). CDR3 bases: TGTGCCGCTAAAGGGCAGGGAAACTATGGCTACACCTTC. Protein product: CAAKGQGNYGYTF.

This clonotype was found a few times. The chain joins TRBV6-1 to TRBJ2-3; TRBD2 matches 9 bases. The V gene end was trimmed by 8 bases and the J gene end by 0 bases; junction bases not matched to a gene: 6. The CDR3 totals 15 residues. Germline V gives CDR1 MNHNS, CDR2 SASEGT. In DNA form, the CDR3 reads TGTGCCAGCGGTAGCGGGGGCTACAGCACAGATACGCAGTATTTT. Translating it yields CASGSGGYSTDTQYF.

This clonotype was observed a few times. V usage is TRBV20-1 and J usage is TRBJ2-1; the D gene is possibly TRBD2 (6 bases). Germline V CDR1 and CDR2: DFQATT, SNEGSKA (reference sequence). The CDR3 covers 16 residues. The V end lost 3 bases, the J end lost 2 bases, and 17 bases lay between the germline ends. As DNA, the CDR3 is TGCAGTGCTAGTGCCGCAACCGGGGGTGCCTACAATGAGCAGTTCTTC. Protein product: CSASAATGGAYNEQFF.

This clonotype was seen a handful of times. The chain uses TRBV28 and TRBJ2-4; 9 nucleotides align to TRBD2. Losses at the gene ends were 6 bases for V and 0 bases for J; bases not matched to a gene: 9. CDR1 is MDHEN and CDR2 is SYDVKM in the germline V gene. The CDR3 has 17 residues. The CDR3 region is CASRRLADTLAKNIQYF. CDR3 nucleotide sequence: TGTGCCAGCAGGCGACTAGCGGATACTCTAGCCAAAAACATTCAGTACTTC.

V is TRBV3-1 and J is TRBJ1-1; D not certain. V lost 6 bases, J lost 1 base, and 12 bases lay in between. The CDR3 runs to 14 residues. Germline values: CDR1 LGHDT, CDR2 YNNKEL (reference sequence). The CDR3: CASRTAFGNTEAFF. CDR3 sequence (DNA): TGTGCCAGCAGGACCGCATTTGGGAACACTGAAGCTTTCTTT.

The CDR3 DNA follows: TGTGCCAGTAGCCGACTAGCGGGAGACGATGAGCAGTTCTTC. Translating it yields CASSRLAGDDEQFF. This chain connects TRBV19 to TRBJ2-1; 12 bases fit TRBD2. Germline CDR1 and CDR2: LNHDA and SQIVND (reference sequence). V lost 6 bases to trimming and J lost 8 bases; unmatched junction nucleotides: 5. This CDR3 region has 14 residues.

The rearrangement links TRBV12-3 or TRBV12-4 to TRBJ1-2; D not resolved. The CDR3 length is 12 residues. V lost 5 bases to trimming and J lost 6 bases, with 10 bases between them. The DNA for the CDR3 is TGTGCCAGCAGTCTCGGACCGGATGGCTACACCTTC. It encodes CASSLGPDGYTF.

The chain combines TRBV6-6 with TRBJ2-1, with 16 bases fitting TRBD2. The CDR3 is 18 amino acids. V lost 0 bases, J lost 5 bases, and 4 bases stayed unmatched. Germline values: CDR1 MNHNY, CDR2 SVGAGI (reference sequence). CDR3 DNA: TGTGCCAGCAGTTACTCGGGACTAGCGGGGGGGATCAACAATGAGCAGTTCTTC. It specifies CASSYSGLAGGINNEQFF.

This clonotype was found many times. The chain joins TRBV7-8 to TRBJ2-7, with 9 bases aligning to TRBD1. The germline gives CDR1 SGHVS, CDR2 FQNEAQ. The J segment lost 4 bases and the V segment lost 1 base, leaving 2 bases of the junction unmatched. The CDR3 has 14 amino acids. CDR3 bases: TGTGCCAGCAGCTTAGGGGACAGGGTTTACGAGCAGTACTTC. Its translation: CASSLGDRVYEQYF.